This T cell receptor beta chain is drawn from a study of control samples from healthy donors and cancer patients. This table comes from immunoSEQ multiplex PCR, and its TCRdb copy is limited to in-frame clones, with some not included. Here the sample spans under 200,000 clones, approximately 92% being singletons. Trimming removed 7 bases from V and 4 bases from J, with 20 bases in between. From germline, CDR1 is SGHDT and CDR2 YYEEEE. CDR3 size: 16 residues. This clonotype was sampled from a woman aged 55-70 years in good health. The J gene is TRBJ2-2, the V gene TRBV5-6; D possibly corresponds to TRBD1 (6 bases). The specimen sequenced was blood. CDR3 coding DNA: TGTGCCAGCCTGCTTCTTAATGAGGACAGCACCGGGGAGCTGTTTTTT. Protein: CASLLLNEDSTGELFF.